The present T cell receptor (beta chain) was sequenced within a study of immune evolution from preneoplasia to lung adenocarcinoma (dated by TCRdb to about 2021). Background for the entire study: HLA loss of heterozygosity was found in less than 8% of AIS, around 15% of MIA and more than 25% of ADC lesions, and in no AAH lesions. According to the study, around 100 samples were used for TCR sequencing. Sample size was based on specimen availability rather than a prior power calculation. The overall cohort was made up of a few dozen patients with pulmonary nodules who had surgical resection. The immune data were combined with whole exome sequencing and methylation data from the same cohort of nodules. POLYSOLVER was used to infer Class I HLA alleles from exome data, while LOHHLA was used to detect allele-specific HLA loss. Resected precursor lesions (AAH, AIS, MIA) and invasive adenocarcinomas were compared with paired morphologically normal lung tissue. A total of more than 40 patients contributed TCR sequencing data. The study profiled immune contexture across lung adenocarcinoma precursors and invasive adenocarcinoma using immune gene expression, TCR sequencing and multiplex immunofluorescence.

A remark on this clone: It lacks a known antigen. Per-nucleotide qualities are absent, and no much larger clonotype sits a single base away.

Between the mid-2010s and the late 2010s, the patients underwent resection in either Japan or China. Two lung cancer pathologists independently reviewed H&E slides to confirm the histologic diagnosis of every case. To enrich premalignant or tumor cells for nucleic acid extraction, macro-dissection was performed after pathologic assessment. FFPE tissue was used for DNA isolation with the AllPrep DNA/RNA FFPE Kit. Study-wide findings and limitations: Top T cell clone frequencies were highest in normal lung and appeared to decrease progressively from AAH through AIS, MIA and invasive adenocarcinoma. The findings rested on association rather than direct causation, and larger cohorts with long-term follow-up and longitudinal biopsies were considered necessary. KRAS-mutant nodules showed the highest T cell clonality compared with EGFR-mutant or double wild-type lesions. Clonality was highest in normal lung, while later-stage lesions appeared to show lower clonality but higher T cell density and diversity. All patients were from Japan and China, so applicability to Western populations was uncertain.

Using the immunoSEQ hsTCRbeta Kit, TCR beta CDR3 regions were sequenced from DNA. Per the authors' processing: The ImmunoSEQ Analyzer was used to analyse the TCR sequencing data. T cell clonality was defined as 1 minus Pielou's evenness, as computed on productive rearrangements. T cell diversity was measured with the inverse Simpson index on productive templates. T cell density was defined as TCR beta template counts normalized to usable DNA, with usable DNA estimated by amplifying and sequencing housekeeping genes. Two-sided Kruskal-Wallis tests were used to compare TCR metrics across histologic stages. Not all clones reach the TCRdb copy of this immuneACCESS table, which keeps in-frame sequences only. Checked studies attribute under half of the gap to unresolved V genes and leave the rest unexplained. V and J calls plus clone size are reproduced from that table; the DNA served to infer D and trimming. This sample holds 12,000 or so clones; approximately 81% were observed only once. Of the sample, 3.8% falls within the top ten clones.

Trimming accounts for 3 bases at V and 4 bases at J, while the number of junction bases matched to no gene is 3. Reading from cysteine to phenylalanine, the CDR3 counts 15 amino acids. Solely the CDR3 DNA is kept, with 45 bases framed from the first base. Looking up the germline V gene yields CDR1 SGHNT and CDR2 YENEEA. This chain joins TRBV11-3 to TRBJ2-1; 10 bases in between match TRBD2. The sequenced sample was FFPE tissue from an adenomatous hyperplasia lung lesion. Explained via the paper, the cell subset or site label denotes: atypical adenomatous hyperplasia (AAH), lung preneoplasia. The clonotype was recovered from a person between 45 and 75 years old with lung adenocarcinoma. Here is the DNA: TGTGCCAGCAGCTTCGGACTAGCGGAGTACAATGAGCAGTTCTTC. The resulting protein is CASSFGLAEYNEQFF. The CDR3 plus the reference TRBV11-3 and TRBJ2-1 genes for the other parts give the full variable domain: EAGVVQSPRYKIIEKKQPVAFWCNPISGHNTLYWYLQNLGQGPELLIRYENEEAVDDSQLPKDRFSAERLKGVDSTLKIQPAELGDSAVYLCASSFGLAEYNEQFFGPGTRLTVL.